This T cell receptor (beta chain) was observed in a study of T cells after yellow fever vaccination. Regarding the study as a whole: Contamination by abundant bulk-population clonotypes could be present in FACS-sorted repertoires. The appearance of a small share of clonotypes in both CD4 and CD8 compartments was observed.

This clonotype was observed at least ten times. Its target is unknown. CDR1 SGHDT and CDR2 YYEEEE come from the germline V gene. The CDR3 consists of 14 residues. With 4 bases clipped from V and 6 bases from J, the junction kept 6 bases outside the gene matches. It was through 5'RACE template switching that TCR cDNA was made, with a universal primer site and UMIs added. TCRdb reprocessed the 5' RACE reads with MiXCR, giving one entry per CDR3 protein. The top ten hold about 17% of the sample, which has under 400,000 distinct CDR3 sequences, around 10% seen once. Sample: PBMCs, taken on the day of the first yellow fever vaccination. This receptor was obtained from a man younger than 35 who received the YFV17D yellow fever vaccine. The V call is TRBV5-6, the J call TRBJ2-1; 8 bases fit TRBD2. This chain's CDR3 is CASSRGLAGNEQFF. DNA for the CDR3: TGTGCCAGCAGCCGCGGACTAGCTGGCAATGAGCAGTTCTTC.